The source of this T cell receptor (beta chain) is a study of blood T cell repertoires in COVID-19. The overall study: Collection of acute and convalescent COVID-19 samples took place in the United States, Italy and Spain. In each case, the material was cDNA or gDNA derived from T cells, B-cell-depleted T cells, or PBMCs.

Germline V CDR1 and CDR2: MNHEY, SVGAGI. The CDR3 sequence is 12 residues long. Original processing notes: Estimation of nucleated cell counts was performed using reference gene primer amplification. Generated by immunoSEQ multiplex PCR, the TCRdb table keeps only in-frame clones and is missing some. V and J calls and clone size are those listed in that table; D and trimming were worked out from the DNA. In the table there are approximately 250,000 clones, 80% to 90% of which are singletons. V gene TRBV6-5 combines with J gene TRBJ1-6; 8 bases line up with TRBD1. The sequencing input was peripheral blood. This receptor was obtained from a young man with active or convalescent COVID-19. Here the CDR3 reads CATDRAGSPLHF. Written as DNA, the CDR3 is TGTGCGACGGACAGGGCCGGTTCACCCCTCCACTTT.